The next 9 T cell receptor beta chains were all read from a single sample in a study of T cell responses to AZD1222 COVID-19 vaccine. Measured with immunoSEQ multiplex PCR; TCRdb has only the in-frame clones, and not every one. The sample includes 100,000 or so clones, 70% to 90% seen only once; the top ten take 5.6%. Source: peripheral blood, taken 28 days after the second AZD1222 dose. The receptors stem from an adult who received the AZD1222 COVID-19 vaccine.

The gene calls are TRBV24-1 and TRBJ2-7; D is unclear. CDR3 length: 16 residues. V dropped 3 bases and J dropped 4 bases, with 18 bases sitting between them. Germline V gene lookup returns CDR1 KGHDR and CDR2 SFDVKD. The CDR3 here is CATSDAAADRSYEQYF. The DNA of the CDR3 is TGTGCCACCAGTGATGCCGCGGCAGACCGATCATACGAGCAGTACTTC.

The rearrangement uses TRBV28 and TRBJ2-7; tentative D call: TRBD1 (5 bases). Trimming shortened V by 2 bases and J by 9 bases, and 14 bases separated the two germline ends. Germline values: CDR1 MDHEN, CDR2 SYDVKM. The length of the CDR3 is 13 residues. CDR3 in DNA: TGTGCCAGCAGTTTAGGGGCTGGGCCGGGGCAGTACTTC. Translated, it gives CASSLGAGPGQYF.

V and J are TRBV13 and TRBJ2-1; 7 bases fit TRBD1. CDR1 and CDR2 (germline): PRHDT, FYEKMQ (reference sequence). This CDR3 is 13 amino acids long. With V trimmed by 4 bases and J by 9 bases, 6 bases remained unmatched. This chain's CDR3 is CASSSTGSGEQFF. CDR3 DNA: TGTGCCAGCAGCTCGACAGGGAGCGGTGAGCAGTTCTTC.

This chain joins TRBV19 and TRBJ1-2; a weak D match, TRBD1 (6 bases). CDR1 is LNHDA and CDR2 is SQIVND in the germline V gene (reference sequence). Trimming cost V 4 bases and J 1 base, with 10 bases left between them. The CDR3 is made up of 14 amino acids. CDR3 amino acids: CASSSTGINYGYTF. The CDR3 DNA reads TGTGCCAGTAGTAGTACAGGGATTAACTATGGCTACACCTTC.

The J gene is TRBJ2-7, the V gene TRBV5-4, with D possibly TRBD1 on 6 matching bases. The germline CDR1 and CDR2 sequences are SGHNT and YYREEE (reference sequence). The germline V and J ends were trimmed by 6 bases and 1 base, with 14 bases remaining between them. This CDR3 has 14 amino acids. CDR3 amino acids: CASTNQQGSYEQYF. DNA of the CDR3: TGTGCCAGCACCAATCAACAGGGTTCCTACGAGCAGTACTTC.

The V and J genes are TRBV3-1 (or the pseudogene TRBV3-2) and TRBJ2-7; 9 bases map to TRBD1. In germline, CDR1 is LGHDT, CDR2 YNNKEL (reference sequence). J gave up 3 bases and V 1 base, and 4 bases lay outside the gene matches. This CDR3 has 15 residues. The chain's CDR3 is CASSQAGQGNYEQYF. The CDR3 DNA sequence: TGTGCCAGCAGCCAAGCGGGACAGGGAAACTACGAGCAGTACTTC.

CDR3 coding DNA: TGTGCCAGCAGCTGGGGTGACACCGCTGAAGCTTTCTTT. This gives the protein CASSWGDTAEAFF. The gene calls are TRBV5-5 and TRBJ1-1; D remains ambiguous. Trimming left V 3 bases short and J 6 bases short, with 12 bases between. Germline lookup yields CDR1 SGHKS and CDR2 YYEKEE (reference sequence). This CDR3 region has 13 residues.

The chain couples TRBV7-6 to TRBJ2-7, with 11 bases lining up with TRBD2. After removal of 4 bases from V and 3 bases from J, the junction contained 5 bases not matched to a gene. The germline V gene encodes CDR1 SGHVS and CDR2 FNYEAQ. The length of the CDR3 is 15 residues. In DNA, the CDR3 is TGTGCCAGCAGCTCACTAGCGGGAGCCTTCTACGAGCAGTACTTC. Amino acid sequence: CASSSLAGAFYEQYF.

This CDR3 is CASSPSSYEQYF. As DNA, the CDR3 is TGTGCCAGCAGCCCGAGCTCCTACGAGCAGTACTTC. The rearrangement joins TRBV28 to TRBJ2-7, with D uncertain. Trimming cost V 6 bases and J 0 bases, with 6 bases left between them. This CDR3 comprises 12 residues. The germline gives CDR1 MDHEN, CDR2 SYDVKM.